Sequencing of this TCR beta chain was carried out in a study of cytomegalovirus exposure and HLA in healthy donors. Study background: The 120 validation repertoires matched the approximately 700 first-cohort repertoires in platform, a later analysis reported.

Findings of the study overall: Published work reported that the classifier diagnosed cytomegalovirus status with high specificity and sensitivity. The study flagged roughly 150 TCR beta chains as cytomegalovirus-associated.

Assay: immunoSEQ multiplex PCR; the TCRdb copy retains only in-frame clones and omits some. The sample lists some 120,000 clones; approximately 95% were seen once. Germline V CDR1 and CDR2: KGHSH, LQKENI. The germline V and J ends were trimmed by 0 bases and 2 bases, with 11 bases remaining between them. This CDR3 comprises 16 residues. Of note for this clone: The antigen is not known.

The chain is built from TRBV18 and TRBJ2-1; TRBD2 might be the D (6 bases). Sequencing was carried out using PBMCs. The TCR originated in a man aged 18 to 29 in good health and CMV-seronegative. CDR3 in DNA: TGTGCCAGCTCACCACCGGTCGGGAGAACCTACAATGAGCAGTTCTTC. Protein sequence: CASSPPVGRTYNEQFF. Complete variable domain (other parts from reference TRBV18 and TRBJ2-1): NAGVMQNPRHLVRRRGQEARLRCSPMKGHSHVYWYRQLPEEGLKFMVYLQKENIIDESGMPKERFSAEFPKEGPSILRIQQVVRGDSAAYFCASSPPVGRTYNEQFFGPGTRLTVL.